This TCR beta chain derives from a study of Graves' ophthalmopathy and Graves' hyperthyroidism. At the level of the study: Peripheral blood (taken before any treatment) was collected at initial diagnosis.

The CDR3 runs to 13 residues. Germline assignment: CDR1 SNHLY and CDR2 FYNNEI. The V end lost 1 base, the J end lost 3 bases, and 6 bases lay between the germline ends. This clonotype appeared a few times. Transcripts of RNA were the source for amplifying TCR beta CDR3 regions. First-round RT-PCR relied on HTBI primers, and a second-round multiplex PCR came next. In TCRdb, the multiplex PCR reads were re-called with MiXCR into one record per CDR3 protein. The sample records 350,000 to 400,000 distinct CDR3 sequences, 15% to 19% being singletons. Material for sequencing was peripheral blood. The gene calls are TRBV2 and TRBJ2-5; the D is unclear. The source is a woman between 18 and 29 years old with stable Graves' hyperthyroidism. In DNA form, the CDR3 reads TGTGCCAGCAGTGAAGGTTATGAAGAGACCCAGTACTTC. Amino acid sequence: CASSEGYEETQYF.